Described below is a single T cell receptor (beta chain) sequence and its context. Its cognate antigen is unknown. The data were produced by immunoSEQ multiplex PCR, yet TCRdb's version contains in-frame clones alone and is incomplete. The sample contains around 170,000 clones, approximately 90% of which appear only once. The record originates from a study of T cell responses to AZD1222 COVID-19 vaccine. About the study: Pooled samples include second doses given at about 4 or 12 weeks.

Study-wide results and caveats: Clonal diversity was possibly underestimated, and white British individuals and females predominated among donors. Only a handful of people who got AZD1222 tested seropositive at baseline.

V was shortened by 4 bases and J by 3 bases, with 7 bases between the two germline ends. This CDR3 spans 12 amino acids. Germline V gene sequence: CDR1 SGHRS, CDR2 YFSETQ. This receptor was identified in an adult in good health. This rearrangement joins TRBV5-1 to TRBJ2-5; D possibly corresponds to TRBD2 (5 bases). The specimen comprised peripheral blood, sampled on day 0 of AZD1222 vaccination. CDR3 residues: CASSQEEETQYF. For the CDR3, the DNA is TGCGCCAGCAGCCAGGAGGAAGAGACCCAGTACTTC.